These 14 T cell receptor beta chains were all obtained from the same sample, sequenced in a study of tumor-infiltrating lymphocytes in primary liver carcinoma (dated by TCRdb to the late 2010s). Reads for this sample came from an Illumina HiSeq 2500. Using a constant-region primer and ProtoScript II reverse transcriptase, TCRbeta-specific cDNA was reverse-transcribed from about 0.45 ug total RNA. The TCRbeta libraries were prepared through three rounds of nested multiplex PCR following a slightly modified ARM-PCR procedure. The first two PCR rounds used multiplex TRBV1-TRBV30 forward primers with a Cbeta reverse primer, each for about 9 cycles. TCRdb passed the public sequencing reads through fastp at Q25 and MiXCR, retaining productive beta sequences. Each CDR3 protein gets just one entry, which takes the most common genes and DNA from the rows behind it. The sample includes approximately 190,000 distinct CDR3 sequences, with 85% observed a single time. Approximately 18% of the sample belongs to the ten largest clones.

Total RNA and DNA were co-extracted without cell sorting from around 20-30 mg of bulk tissue using the AllPrep DNA/RNA mini kit. What was sequenced was tumor tissue from primary liver carcinoma. These receptors were obtained from a man aged 35-49 years with primary liver carcinoma and hepatitis B virus infection.

This clonotype was counted a single time. The chain recombines TRBV4-1 with TRBJ2-1; 7 bases match TRBD2. Germline-derived CDR1 and CDR2 are MGHRA and YSYEKL. After removal of 8 bases from V and 0 bases from J, the junction contained 16 bases not matched to a gene. This CDR3 comprises 18 residues. CDR3 sequence reads: CASCRTKARTSSYNEQFF. The CDR3 DNA sequence: TGCGCCAGCTGCCGTACGAAGGCGAGGACTAGCTCCTACAATGAGCAGTTCTTC.

At least ten counts were recorded for this clonotype. The V call is TRBV6-6, the J call TRBJ2-7, with 9 bases aligning to TRBD1. The V gene end was trimmed by 2 bases and the J gene end by 6 bases; junction bases not matched to a gene: 5. Looked up from germline, CDR1 is MNHNY and CDR2 is SVGAGI (reference sequence). There are 14 residues in the CDR3. CDR3 residues: CASSYDRGGLEQYF. As DNA, the CDR3 is TGTGCCAGCAGTTACGACAGGGGGGGCCTCGAGCAGTACTTC.

Worth noting for this clonotype: An end of the junction differs from the germline gene, which may be a read error. V is TRBV7-3 and J is TRBJ2-1; D call uncertain. CDR1 is SGHTA and CDR2 is FQGTGA in the germline V gene. The CDR3 runs 15 residues. The CDR3 region has the DNA TGTGCCAGCAGCTTAGGCCCGTGCTCCTACAATAAGCAGTTCTTC. Amino acids: CASSLGPCSYNKQFF.

Regarding this clonotype: An end of the junction differs from the germline gene, which may be a read error. The J gene is TRBJ2-1, the V gene TRBV6-5, with a tentative D call TRBD2 (5 bases). The CDR3 has 16 residues. Germline CDR1 reads MNHEY; CDR2 reads SVGAGI. The chain's CDR3 is CASRSTGIASYNEQLF. The CDR3 nucleotides read TGTGCCAGCAGGAGCACCGGGATAGCCTCCTACAATGAGCAGTTATTC.

V and J are TRBV11-3 and TRBJ1-5, with D maybe TRBD1 (5 bases). Germline CDR1 is SGHNT and CDR2 is YENEEA. This CDR3 spans 15 amino acids. CDR3 sequence reads: CTISLDLGVAQPQHF. In DNA, the CDR3 is TGTACCATCAGCTTAGATCTGGGGGTTGCTCAGCCCCAGCATTTT.

Comment on this clonotype: This may stem from a read error, because a much larger clone lies one nucleotide away. The V and J genes are TRBV28 and TRBJ1-1, with D hard to call. The CDR3 is made up of 14 amino acids. Germline CDR1 reads MDHEN; CDR2 reads SYDVKM. Trimming removed 7 bases from V and 0 bases from J, with 12 bases in between. CDR3 loop: CASTLRCVNTEAFF. The CDR3 region has the DNA TGTGCCAGCACCCTCAGGTGCGTGAACACTGAAGCTTTCTTT.

For this clonotype: A read error is likely, as this CDR3 ends without the conserved phenylalanine or tryptophan. The DNA is omitted, as the CDR3 cannot be located on it reliably, and the CDR3 follows TCRdb's listing. V and J are TRBV6-6 and TRBJ1-1; TRBD1 is the table's D call and was not checked against the DNA. Termini included, the CDR3 measures 13 amino acids. The V gene's germline CDR1 is MNHNY and CDR2 SVGAGI (reference sequence). The CDR3 loop is CASSTGGTTEGFI.

The rearrangement joins TRBV12-3 or TRBV12-4 to TRBJ1-5; D may be TRBD1 (5 bases). CDR3 length: 13 residues. V shed 6 bases and J shed 5 bases, with 11 bases lying between them. CDR3 DNA: TGTGCCAGCAGCCAGTGGGACTATCAGCCCCAGCATTTT. It translates to CASSQWDYQPQHF.

In the case of this clonotype: The conserved phenylalanine or tryptophan normally closing the CDR3 is absent here, so this likely arose from a read error. This chain joins TRBV29-1 and TRBJ1-1, with D tentatively TRBD1 (6 bases). The V end was cut by 7 bases, the J end by 0 bases, with 15 bases between. Per the germline V gene, CDR1 is SQVTM and CDR2 is ANQGSEA. The CDR3 has 14 amino acids. CDR3 DNA: TGCAGCGGAAAACGGGGGCAGGTGAACACTGAAGCTTTCTCT. This codes for CSGKRGQVNTEAFS.

This clonotype was picked up one time. At one of its ends the junction is not consistent with the germline gene, which may arise from a read error. The J gene is TRBJ2-1, the V gene TRBV11-3; D gene uncertain. Germline lookup yields CDR1 SGHNT and CDR2 YENEEA. The CDR3 consists of 13 residues. CDR3 loop: CTSSFAPLLEQLF. CDR3 DNA: TGTACCAGCAGCTTCGCGCCTTTGCTTGAGCAGCTCTTC.

In the case of this clonotype: Compared with germline, one end of the junction differs, possibly owing to a read error. This sequence joins TRBV11-2 and TRBJ1-5; possible D gene TRBD1, 6 bases. The germline CDR1 and CDR2 sequences are SGHAT and FQNNGV. The CDR3 has 16 amino acids. CDR3 sequence reads: CASCLKGGLTNQPQHF. CDR3 in DNA: TGCGCCAGCTGCCTAAAAGGGGGACTGACGAATCAGCCCCAACATTTT.

This clonotype occurred a few times. With a much larger clone just one base away, this may be a read error. This chain links TRBV10-2 with TRBJ2-3; no clear D. Germline-derived CDR1 and CDR2 are WSHSY and SAAADI. The CDR3 spans 12 residues. CDR3 nucleotides: TGCACCAGCAGTGAGACCTTTTATACGCAGTATTTT. Its translation: CTSSETFYTQYF.

Note on this clonotype: Given a much more abundant clone one base away, this may be a read error. This chain joins TRBV28 and TRBJ2-1, with unresolved D. Trimming pared 8 bases from V and 8 bases from J, leaving 13 bases between. Per the germline V gene, CDR1 is MDHEN and CDR2 is SYDVKM. The CDR3 is 12 residues long. The DNA of the CDR3 is TGTGCCAGCTCCCAGCTGAACGATGAGCAGTTCTTC. It is translated as CASSQLNDEQFF.

The table lists this clonotype with a few counts. This may arise from a read error, as a much more abundant clone is one base away. This rearrangement joins TRBV7-8 to TRBJ2-3, with TRBD2 as a possible D gene (5 bases). The V and J ends lost 2 bases and 1 base respectively, with 13 bases between them. The V gene's germline CDR1 is SGHVS and CDR2 FQNEAQ. There are 16 residues in the CDR3. The CDR3 sequence: CASSLIVGIGTDTQYF. In DNA, the CDR3 is TGTGCCAGCAGCTTAATCGTCGGGATTGGCACAGATACGCAGTATTTT. Combining the CDR3 with reference TRBV7-8 and TRBJ2-3 gives the whole variable domain GAGVSQSPRYKVAKRGQDVALRCDPISGHVSLFWYQQALGQGPEFLTYFQNEAQLDKSGLPSDRFFAERPEGSVSTLKIQRTQQEDSAVYLCASSLIVGIGTDTQYFGPGTRLTVL.